This TCR beta chain was identified during a study of OX40 agonist ivuxolimab in advanced cancers. In terms of the full investigation: Ivuxolimab, which targeted the costimulatory receptor OX40 (CD134), was an agonistic, fully human IgG2 monoclonal antibody. Intravenous ivuxolimab was administered to patients every 2 weeks at six dose levels: 0.01, 0.1, 0.3, 1.5, 3 and 10 mg/kg. Of the approximately 53 patients in dose escalation, about 20 had hepatocellular carcinoma, some 15 had melanoma, 9 had renal cell carcinoma and 9 had head and neck cancer. In the dose-escalation cohort, 82.7% of patients were male, and the mean age was approximately 55 years, with a range of about 23 to 90. Patients were allowed to have had prior anti-PD-1, anti-PD-L1 or anti-CTLA-4 therapy, and around two fifths of the dose-escalation patients had been treated with checkpoint inhibitors. Partial responses occurred in three dose-escalation patients: two with cutaneous melanoma and one with hepatocellular carcinoma. Peripheral TCRbeta sequencing aimed to test whether ivuxolimab altered TCR sequence diversity and caused clonal T-cell expansion. The paper covers the monotherapy dose-escalation part of the phase I ivuxolimab trial, which included N ≈ 50 patients. Summary of the overall study and its limitations: At doses from 0.1 to 3.0 mg/kg, clonal expansion was seen in both CD4+ and CD8+ blood T cells between baseline and week 6. On average, CD8+ T cells showed more expanded clones than CD4+ T cells after ivuxolimab. In partial responders in the 0.1-3.0 mg/kg groups, normalized peripheral clonal expansion was found to be among the lowest, especially among CD8+ T cells. Which antigens the clonally expanded peripheral T cells were specific for was not determined. Low levels of normalized T-cell clonal expansion were also shown by some nonresponding patients.

Genomic DNA was isolated from the sorted cells so that the TCRbeta CDR3 region could be sequenced. The immunoSEQ Assay was used to sequence the TCRbeta CDR3 regions. The table comes from immuneACCESS by way of TCRdb, which keeps in-frame sequences with V and J called. Part of the clones is missing from these tables; in studies checked, under half for an unresolved V gene and the rest for unknown reasons. This sample is represented by about 61,000 clones; roughly 87% of them were singletons. The top ten clonotypes cover 3.4% of the sample. For CDR1 and CDR2, the germline V gene lists ENHRY and SYGVKD. Deletion took 0 bases off V and 4 bases off J, with a span of 10 bases between the germline ends. Including cysteine and phenylalanine, the CDR3 has 14 amino acids. Only the CDR3 region is kept as DNA, spanning 42 bases read in frame from base 1. The trial excluded patients who had a history of autoimmune disease or were on systemic immunosuppression. Peripheral blood for TCR sequencing was collected from all dose cohorts at baseline, on cycle 4 day 1, and on cycle 7 day 1. Samples came from an open-label, multicenter, first-in-human phase I dose-escalation trial of ivuxolimab. Adults with locally advanced or metastatic head and neck squamous cell, hepatocellular, melanoma or renal cell carcinoma were enrolled in the trial. Before TCR sequencing, CD4+ and CD8+ T cells were separately sorted from peripheral blood.

Note on this clone: The target of this receptor is not known. No base-level quality is on record; no much larger clone is a single base apart.

This TCR came from an adult with an advanced solid tumor such as melanoma, head and neck, liver or kidney cancer. Material: CD4+ or CD8+ T cells sorted from blood, obtained in a trial of the OX40 agonist ivuxolimab. The receptor chain draws on TRBV10-3 and TRBJ2-7, with the D gene call left open. The DNA sequence is TGTGCCATCAGTGAGTCGCTAGGGCGGTACGAGCAGTACTTC. Its protein product is CAISESLGRYEQYF.